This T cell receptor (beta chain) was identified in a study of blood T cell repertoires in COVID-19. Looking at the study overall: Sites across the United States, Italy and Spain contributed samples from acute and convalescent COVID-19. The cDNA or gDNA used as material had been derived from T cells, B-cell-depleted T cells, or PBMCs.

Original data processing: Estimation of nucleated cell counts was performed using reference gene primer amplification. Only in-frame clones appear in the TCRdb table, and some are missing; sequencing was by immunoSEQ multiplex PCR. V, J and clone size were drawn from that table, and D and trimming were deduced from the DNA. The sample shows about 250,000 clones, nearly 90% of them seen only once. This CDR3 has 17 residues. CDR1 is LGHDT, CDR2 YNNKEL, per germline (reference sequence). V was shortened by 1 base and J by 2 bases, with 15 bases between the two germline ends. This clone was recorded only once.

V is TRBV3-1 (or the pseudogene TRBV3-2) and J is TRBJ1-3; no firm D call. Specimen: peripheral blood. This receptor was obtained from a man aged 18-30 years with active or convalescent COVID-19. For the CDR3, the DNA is TGTGCCAGCAGCCAAGGTTTCGTGACTGCCCCTGGAAACACCATATATTTT. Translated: CASSQGFVTAPGNTIYF.